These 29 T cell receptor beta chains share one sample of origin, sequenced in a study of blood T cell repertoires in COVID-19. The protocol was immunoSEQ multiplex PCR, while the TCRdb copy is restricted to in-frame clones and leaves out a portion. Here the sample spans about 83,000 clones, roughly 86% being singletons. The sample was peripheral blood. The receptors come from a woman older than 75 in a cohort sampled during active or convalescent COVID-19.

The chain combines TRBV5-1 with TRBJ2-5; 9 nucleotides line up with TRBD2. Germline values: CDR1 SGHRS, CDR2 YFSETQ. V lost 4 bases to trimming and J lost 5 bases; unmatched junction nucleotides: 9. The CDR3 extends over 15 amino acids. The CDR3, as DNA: TGCGCCAGCAGCCTCCCAGCGGGAGGCCAGGAGACCCAGTACTTC. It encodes CASSLPAGGQETQYF.

The DNA of the CDR3 is TGTGCCAGTAGTATGGGGGCAAAAGGACGGACTGAAGCTTTCTTT. Its translation: CASSMGAKGRTEAFF. V gene TRBV19 combines with J gene TRBJ1-1; D is perhaps TRBD1 (6 bases). The V end was cut by 3 bases, the J end by 5 bases, with 16 bases between. Germline CDR1 and CDR2: LNHDA and SQIVND (reference sequence). This CDR3 has 15 amino acids.

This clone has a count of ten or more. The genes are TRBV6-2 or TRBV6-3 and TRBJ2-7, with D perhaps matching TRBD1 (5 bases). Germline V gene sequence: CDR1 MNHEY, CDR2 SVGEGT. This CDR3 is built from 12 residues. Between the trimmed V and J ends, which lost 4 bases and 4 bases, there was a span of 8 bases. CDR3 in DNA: TGTGCCAGCAGTTTACAGGATTACGAGCAGTACGTC. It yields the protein CASSLQDYEQYV.

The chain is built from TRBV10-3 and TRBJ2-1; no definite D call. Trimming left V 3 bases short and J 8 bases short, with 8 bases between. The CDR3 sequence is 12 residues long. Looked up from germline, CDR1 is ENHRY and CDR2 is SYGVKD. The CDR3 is CAISDTGYEQFF. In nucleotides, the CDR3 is TGTGCCATCAGTGATACGGGTTATGAGCAGTTCTTC.

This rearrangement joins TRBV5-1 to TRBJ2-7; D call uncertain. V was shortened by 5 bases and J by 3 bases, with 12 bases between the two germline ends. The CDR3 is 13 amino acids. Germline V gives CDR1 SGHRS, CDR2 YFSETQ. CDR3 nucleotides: TGCGCCAGCAGTCCGGGTCGCATCTACGAGCAGTACTTC. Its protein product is CASSPGRIYEQYF. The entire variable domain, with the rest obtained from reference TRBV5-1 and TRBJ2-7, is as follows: KAGVTQTPRYLIKTRGQQVTLSCSPISGHRSVSWYQQTPGQGLQFLFEYFSETQRNKGNFPGRFSGRQFSNSRSEMNVSTLELGDSALYLCASSPGRIYEQYFGPGTRLTVT.

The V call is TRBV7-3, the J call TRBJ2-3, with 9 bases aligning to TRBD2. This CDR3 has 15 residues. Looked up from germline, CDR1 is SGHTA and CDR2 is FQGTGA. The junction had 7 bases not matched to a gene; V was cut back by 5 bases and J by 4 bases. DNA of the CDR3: TGTGCCAGCAGCCCCGGGACTAGCAGGCCAGATACGCAGTATTTT. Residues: CASSPGTSRPDTQYF.

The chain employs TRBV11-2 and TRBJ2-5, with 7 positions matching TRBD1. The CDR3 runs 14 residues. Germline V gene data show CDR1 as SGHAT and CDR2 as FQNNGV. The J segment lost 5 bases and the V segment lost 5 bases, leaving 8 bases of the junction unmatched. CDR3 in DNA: TGTGCCAGCAGCAACCGACAGGGAAGGGAGACCCAGTACTTC. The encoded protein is CASSNRQGRETQYF.

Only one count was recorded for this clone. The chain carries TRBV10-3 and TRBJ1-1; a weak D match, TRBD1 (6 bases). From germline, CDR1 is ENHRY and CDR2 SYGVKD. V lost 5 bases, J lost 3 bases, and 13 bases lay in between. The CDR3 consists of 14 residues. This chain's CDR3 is CAISKQGSDTEAFF. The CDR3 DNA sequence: TGTGCCATCAGTAAACAGGGCAGCGACACTGAAGCTTTCTTT.

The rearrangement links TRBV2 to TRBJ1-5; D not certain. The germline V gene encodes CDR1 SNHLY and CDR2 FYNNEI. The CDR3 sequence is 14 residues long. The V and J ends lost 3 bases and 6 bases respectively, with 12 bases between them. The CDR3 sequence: CASSESGLVQPQHF. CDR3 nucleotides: TGTGCCAGCAGTGAGTCCGGGTTGGTTCAGCCCCAGCATTTT.

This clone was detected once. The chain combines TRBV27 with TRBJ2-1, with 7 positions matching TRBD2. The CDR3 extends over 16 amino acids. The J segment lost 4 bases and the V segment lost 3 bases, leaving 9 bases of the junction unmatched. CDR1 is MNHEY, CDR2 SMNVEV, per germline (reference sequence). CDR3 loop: CASSFLAVGEYNEQFF. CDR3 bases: TGTGCCAGCAGTTTCCTAGCGGTAGGGGAGTACAATGAGCAGTTCTTC.

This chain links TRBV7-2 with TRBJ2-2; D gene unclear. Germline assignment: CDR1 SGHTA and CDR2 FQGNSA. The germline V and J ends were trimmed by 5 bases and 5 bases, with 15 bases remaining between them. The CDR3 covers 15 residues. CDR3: CASSPTGSQTGELFF. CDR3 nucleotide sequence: TGTGCCAGCAGCCCCACCGGGTCCCAGACCGGGGAGCTGTTTTTT.

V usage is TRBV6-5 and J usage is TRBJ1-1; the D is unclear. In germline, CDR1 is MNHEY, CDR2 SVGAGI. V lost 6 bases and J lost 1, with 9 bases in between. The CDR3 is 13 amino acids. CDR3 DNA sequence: TGTGCCAGCAGACGTCAGTCGAACACTGAAGCTTTCTTT. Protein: CASRRQSNTEAFF.

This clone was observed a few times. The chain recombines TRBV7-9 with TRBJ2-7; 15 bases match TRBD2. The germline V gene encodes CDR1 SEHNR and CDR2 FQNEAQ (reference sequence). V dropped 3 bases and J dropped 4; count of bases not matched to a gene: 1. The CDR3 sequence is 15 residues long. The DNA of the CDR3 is TGTGCCAGCAGCTTTGGACTAGCGGGAGGGTACGAGCAGTACGTC. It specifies CASSFGLAGGYEQYV.

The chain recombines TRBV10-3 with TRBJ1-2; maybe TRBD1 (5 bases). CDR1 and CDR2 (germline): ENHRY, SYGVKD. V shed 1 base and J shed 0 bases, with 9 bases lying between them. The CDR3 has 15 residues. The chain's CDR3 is CAISEFGGANYGYTF. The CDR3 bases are TGTGCCATCAGTGAGTTCGGGGGAGCTAACTATGGCTACACCTTC.

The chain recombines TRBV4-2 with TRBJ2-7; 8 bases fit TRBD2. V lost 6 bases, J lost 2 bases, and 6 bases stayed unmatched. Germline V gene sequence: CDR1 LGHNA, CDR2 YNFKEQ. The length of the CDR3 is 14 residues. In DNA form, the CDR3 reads TGTGCCAGCAGGCCCGGGAGGGGACCCTACGAGCAGTACTTC. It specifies CASRPGRGPYEQYF.

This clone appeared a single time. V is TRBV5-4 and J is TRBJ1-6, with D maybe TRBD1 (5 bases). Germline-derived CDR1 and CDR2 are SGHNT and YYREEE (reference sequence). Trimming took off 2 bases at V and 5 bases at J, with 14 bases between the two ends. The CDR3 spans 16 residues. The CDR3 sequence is CASSFRTAGNNSPLHF. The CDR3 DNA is TGTGCCAGCAGCTTCCGTACGGCAGGGAATAATTCACCCCTCCACTTT.

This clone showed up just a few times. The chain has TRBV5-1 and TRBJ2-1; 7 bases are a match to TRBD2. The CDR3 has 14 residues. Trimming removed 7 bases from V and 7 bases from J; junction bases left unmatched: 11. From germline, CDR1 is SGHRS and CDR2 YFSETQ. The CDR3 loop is CASDHGGSGNEQFF. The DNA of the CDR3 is TGCGCCAGCGACCATGGCGGGAGTGGGAATGAGCAGTTCTTC. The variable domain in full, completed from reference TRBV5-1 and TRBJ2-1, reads KAGVTQTPRYLIKTRGQQVTLSCSPISGHRSVSWYQQTPGQGLQFLFEYFSETQRNKGNFPGRFSGRQFSNSRSEMNVSTLELGDSALYLCASDHGGSGNEQFFGPGTRLTVL.

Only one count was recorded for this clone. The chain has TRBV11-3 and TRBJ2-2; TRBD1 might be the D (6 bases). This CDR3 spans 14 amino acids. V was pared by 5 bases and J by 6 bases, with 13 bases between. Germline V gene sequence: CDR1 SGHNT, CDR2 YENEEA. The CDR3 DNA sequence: TGTGCCAGCAGCGCTCGACAGGTGGCCGGGGAGCTGTTTTTT. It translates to CASSARQVAGELFF.

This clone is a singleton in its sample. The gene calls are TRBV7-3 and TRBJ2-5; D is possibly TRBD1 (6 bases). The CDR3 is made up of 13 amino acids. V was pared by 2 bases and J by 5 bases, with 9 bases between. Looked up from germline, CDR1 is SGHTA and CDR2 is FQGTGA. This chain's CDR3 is CASSLGGRETQYF. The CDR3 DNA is TGTGCCAGCAGCTTAGGGGGCAGGGAGACCCAGTACTTC.

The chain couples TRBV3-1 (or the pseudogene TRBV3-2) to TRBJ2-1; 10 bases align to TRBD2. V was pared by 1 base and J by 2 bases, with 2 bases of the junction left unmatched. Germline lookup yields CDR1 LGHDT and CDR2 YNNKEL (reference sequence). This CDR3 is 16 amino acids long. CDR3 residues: CASSQASGRTYNEQFF. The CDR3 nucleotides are TGTGCCAGCAGCCAAGCTAGCGGGAGAACCTACAATGAGCAGTTCTTC.

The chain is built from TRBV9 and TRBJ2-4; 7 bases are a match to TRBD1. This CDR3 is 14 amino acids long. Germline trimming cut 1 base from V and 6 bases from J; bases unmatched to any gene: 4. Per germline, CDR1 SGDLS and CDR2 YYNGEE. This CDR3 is CASSVWDRPNIQYF. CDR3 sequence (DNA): TGTGCCAGCAGCGTATGGGACAGACCAAACATTCAGTACTTC.

The DNA of the CDR3 is TGTGCCATCAGTGAGTACCGACTAGCGGCGAACACCGGGGAGCTGTTTTTT. Translation gives CAISEYRLAANTGELFF. The V call is TRBV10-3, the J call TRBJ2-2; TRBD2 aligns across 9 bases. CDR1 and CDR2 (germline): ENHRY, SYGVKD. This CDR3 has 17 amino acids. Trimming took 1 base from V and 0 from J; bases not matched to a gene: 3.

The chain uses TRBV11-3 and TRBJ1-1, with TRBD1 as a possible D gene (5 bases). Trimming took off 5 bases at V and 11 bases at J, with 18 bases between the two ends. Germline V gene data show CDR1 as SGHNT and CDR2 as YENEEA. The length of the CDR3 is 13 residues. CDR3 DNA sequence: TGTGCCAGCAGCCCCTCCAGGGCAGGGCAGGCTTTCTTT. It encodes CASSPSRAGQAFF. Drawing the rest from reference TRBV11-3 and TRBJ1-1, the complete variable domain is EAGVVQSPRYKIIEKKQPVAFWCNPISGHNTLYWYLQNLGQGPELLIRYENEEAVDDSQLPKDRFSAERLKGVDSTLKIQPAELGDSAVYLCASSPSRAGQAFFGQGTRLTVV.

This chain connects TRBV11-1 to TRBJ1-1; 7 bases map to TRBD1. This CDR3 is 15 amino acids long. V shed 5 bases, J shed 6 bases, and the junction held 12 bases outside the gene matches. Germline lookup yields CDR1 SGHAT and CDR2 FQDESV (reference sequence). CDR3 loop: CASSLGQVLGAEAFF. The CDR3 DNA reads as TGTGCCAGCAGCCTAGGACAGGTTCTAGGCGCTGAAGCTTTCTTT.

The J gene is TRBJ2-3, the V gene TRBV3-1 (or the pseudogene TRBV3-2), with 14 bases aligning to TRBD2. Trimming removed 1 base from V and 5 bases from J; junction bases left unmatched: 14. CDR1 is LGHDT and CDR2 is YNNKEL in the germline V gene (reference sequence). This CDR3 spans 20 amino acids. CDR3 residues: CASSQVQGAGTSGSRDTQYF. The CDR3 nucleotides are TGTGCCAGCAGCCAAGTTCAGGGGGCAGGGACTAGCGGGAGTAGAGATACGCAGTATTTT.

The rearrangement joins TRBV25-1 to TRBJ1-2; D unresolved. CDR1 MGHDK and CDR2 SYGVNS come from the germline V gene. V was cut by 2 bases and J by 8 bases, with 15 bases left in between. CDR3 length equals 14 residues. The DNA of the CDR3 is TGTGCCAGCAGTGAAGTCCCACAATCATCGGGCTACACCTTC. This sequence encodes CASSEVPQSSGYTF.

CDR3 nucleotides: TGTGCCAGCAGTACCCGGGAAAGACAGGGGGCGCCCGAGACCCAGTACTTC. Encoded protein: CASSTRERQGAPETQYF. V usage is TRBV13 and J usage is TRBJ2-5, with TRBD1 matching 10 bases. The CDR3 spans 17 residues. Per the germline V gene, CDR1 is PRHDT and CDR2 is FYEKMQ (reference sequence). V lost 6 bases, J lost 5 bases, and 15 bases stayed unmatched.

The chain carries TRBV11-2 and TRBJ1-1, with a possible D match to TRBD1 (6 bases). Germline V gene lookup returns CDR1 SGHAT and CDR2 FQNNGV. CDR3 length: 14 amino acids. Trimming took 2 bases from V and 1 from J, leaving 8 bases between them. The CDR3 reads CASSLTRGNTEAFF. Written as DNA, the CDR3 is TGTGCCAGCAGCTTAACCAGGGGGAACACTGAAGCTTTCTTT.

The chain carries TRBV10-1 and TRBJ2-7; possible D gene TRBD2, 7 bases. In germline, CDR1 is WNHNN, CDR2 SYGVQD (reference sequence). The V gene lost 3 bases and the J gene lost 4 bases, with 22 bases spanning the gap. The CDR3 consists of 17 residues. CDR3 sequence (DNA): TGCGCCAGCAGTGAAGAGGGGGGGATAGCGGGTTGTTACGAGCAGTACGTC. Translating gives CASSEEGGIAGCYEQYV.